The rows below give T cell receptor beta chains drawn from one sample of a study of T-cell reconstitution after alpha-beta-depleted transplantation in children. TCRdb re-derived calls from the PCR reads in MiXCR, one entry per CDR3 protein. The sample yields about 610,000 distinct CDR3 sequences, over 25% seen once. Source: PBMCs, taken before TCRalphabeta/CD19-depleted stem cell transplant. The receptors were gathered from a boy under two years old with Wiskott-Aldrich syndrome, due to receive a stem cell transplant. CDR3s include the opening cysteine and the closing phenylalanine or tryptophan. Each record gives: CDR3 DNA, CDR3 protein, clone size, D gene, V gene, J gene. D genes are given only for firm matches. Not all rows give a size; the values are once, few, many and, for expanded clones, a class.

TGTGCCAGCAGCTTAAGGGGGCCGAACACCGGGGAGCTGTTTTTT	CASSLRGPNTGELFF	many	TRBD1	TRBV5-1	TRBJ2-2
TGCAGTGCTAGAGTTGGGACCGCCGTCGCTAATGAAAAACTGTTTTTT	CSARVGTAVANEKLFF	-	-	TRBV20-1	TRBJ1-4
TGTGCCAGCAGCTTGCAGGTACTCTACACTGAAGCTTTCTTT	CASSLQVLYTEAFF	-	-	TRBV5-5	TRBJ1-1
TGTGCCAGCAGTGCCAAGACAGGAGAAACGGGTGGCTACACCTTC	CASSAKTGETGGYTF	few	-	TRBV9	TRBJ1-2
TGTGCCAGCAGCTTTGGGACGGGTCAACCAAATGAAAAACTGTTTTTT	CASSFGTGQPNEKLFF	-	-	TRBV11-2	TRBJ1-4
TGTGCCAGCAGTCGACTGGACACCTCCTACAATGAGCAGTTCTTC	CASSRLDTSYNEQFF	-	-	TRBV28	TRBJ2-1
TGTGCCAGCAGTTCCTCGGGGGATGAGCAGTTCTTC	CASSSSGDEQFF	-	-	TRBV27	TRBJ2-1
TGCGCCAGCAGCCGGGGGACTCTAGCGGAGAGGGGAGAGACCCAGTACTTC	CASSRGTLAERGETQYF	-	TRBD2	TRBV5-1	TRBJ2-5
TGTGCCAGCAGCCGAATTTCAACGGGGGCAGGTGAGCAGTTCTTC	CASSRISTGAGEQFF	few	-	TRBV3-1	TRBJ2-1
TGCGCCAGCAGCCAAGATGAAAGTAGGTACGACGAGCAGTACTTC	CASSQDESRYDEQYF	few	-	TRBV4-1	TRBJ2-7
TGCAGTGCTACAACAGGCCAGAATGAAAAACTGTTTTTT	CSATTGQNEKLFF	-	-	TRBV20-1	TRBJ1-4
TGTGCCAGCAGTTTAATCCCGGGGGCGCCGACTGAAGCTTTCTTT	CASSLIPGAPTEAFF	few	-	TRBV28	TRBJ1-1
TGTGCCTGGAGTGTACCGACCTCCTATAATTCACCCCTCCACTTT	CAWSVPTSYNSPLHF	-	-	TRBV30	TRBJ1-6
TGTGCCAGCAGCTTTGGACAGTTTCGCACAGATACGCAGTATTTT	CASSFGQFRTDTQYF	few	-	TRBV5-6	TRBJ2-3
TGCGCCAGCAGCTTTAGATCTAGTCCCCCATACAATGAGCAGTTCTTC	CASSFRSSPPYNEQFF	few	-	TRBV5-1	TRBJ2-1
TGTGCCAGCAGCTTGGCCCCCGGGAGCTTGTTTGTAGGGCAGTTCTTC	CASSLAPGSLFVGQFF	few	-	TRBV5-5	TRBJ2-1
TGTGCCAGCAGCCTTTGGGGTGAGAACACTGAAGCTTTCTTT	CASSLWGENTEAFF	-	-	TRBV25-1	TRBJ1-1
TGCAGCGCTATGGACAGGGTAAATGAGCAGTTCTTC	CSAMDRVNEQFF	few	TRBD1	TRBV29-1	TRBJ2-1
TGTGCCACCACTGGCCCGAACACCGGGGAGCTGTTTTTT	CATTGPNTGELFF	few	-	TRBV28	TRBJ2-2
TGCGCCAGCAGCTTGGCAGAACAGGTCGGTGAGCAGTTCTTC	CASSLAEQVGEQFF	few	-	TRBV5-1	TRBJ2-1
TGTGCCAGCAGCTTAGGGGTTGTGGGTCGCCTAAATCAGCCCCAGCATTTT	CASSLGVVGRLNQPQHF	-	-	TRBV7-8	TRBJ1-5
TGTGCCACCAGCAGAGATTCGACAAGCTATTATGGCTACACCTTC	CATSRDSTSYYGYTF	-	-	TRBV15	TRBJ1-2